This passage covers 20 T cell receptor beta chains from one sample sequenced in a study of T cells in Graves' hyperthyroidism and ophthalmopathy. Amplified TCR beta CDR3 regions came from RNA transcripts. HTBI primers drove first-round RT-PCR of the TCR CDR3. TCRdb reprocessed the multiplex PCR reads via MiXCR and lists one record per CDR3 protein. This table holds 200,000 to 250,000 distinct CDR3 sequences, 18% found once. Sequencing input: blood. The receptors here all came from a man aged 35 to 55 with Graves' hyperthyroidism.

The rearrangement uses TRBV4-2 and TRBJ2-2; TRBD2 agrees at 10 bases. The length of the CDR3 is 19 residues. Germline V gives CDR1 LGHNA, CDR2 YNFKEQ. After removal of 1 base from V and 6 bases from J, the junction contained 14 bases not matched to a gene. The CDR3 is CASSQGDLAGALGAGELFF. Here the CDR3 DNA reads TGTGCCAGCAGCCAAGGGGACCTAGCGGGGGCCCTCGGGGCCGGGGAGCTGTTTTTT.

The chain links TRBV6-5 to TRBJ2-3; D is unclear. The V end lost 6 bases, the J end lost 0 bases, and 13 bases lay between the germline ends. The CDR3 totals 15 residues. Germline loops: CDR1 MNHEY, CDR2 SVGAGI. Written as DNA, the CDR3 is TGTGCCAGCAGGTTAGGTGTAACTAGCACAGATACGCAGTATTTT. It translates to CASRLGVTSTDTQYF.

In its sample, this clonotype was seen many times. The rearrangement joins TRBV5-1 to TRBJ2-1; D uncertain. The V gene's germline CDR1 is SGHRS and CDR2 YFSETQ. The CDR3 has 15 amino acids. Trimming shortened V by 0 bases and J by 0 bases, and 7 bases separated the two germline ends. CDR3 protein: CASSLGFTSYNEQFF. Written as DNA, the CDR3 is TGCGCCAGCAGCTTGGGTTTCACCTCCTACAATGAGCAGTTCTTC.

This clonotype was observed many times. The chain employs TRBV11-2 and TRBJ2-5, with TRBD2 as a possible D gene (6 bases). Trimming pared 3 bases from V and 5 bases from J, leaving 10 bases between. This CDR3 is built from 13 residues. From germline, CDR1 is SGHAT and CDR2 FQNNGV. CDR3 bases: TGTGCCAGCAGCTTTGAGGGGAGGGAGACCCAGTACTTC. Translation gives CASSFEGRETQYF.

The chain is built from TRBV6-1 and TRBJ2-7; a possible D gene is TRBD1 (6 bases). CDR3 length: 16 amino acids. CDR1 and CDR2 (germline): MNHNS, SASEGT. The V gene lost 6 bases and the J gene lost 2 bases, with 20 bases spanning the gap. CDR3 amino acids: CASSPYQQGVTYEQYF. CDR3 sequence (DNA): TGTGCCAGCAGCCCTTACCAACAGGGTGTTACCTACGAGCAGTACTTC.

This clonotype was counted many times. The chain couples TRBV2 to TRBJ1-1; 9 bases match TRBD1. Trimming removed 5 bases from V and 12 bases from J; junction bases left unmatched: 7. Per the germline V gene, CDR1 is SNHLY and CDR2 is FYNNEI. The CDR3 contains 12 residues. DNA of the CDR3: TGTGCCAGCAGTCCTGTGACAGGGGGAACTTTCTTT. Its translation is CASSPVTGGTFF.

The chain couples TRBV7-2 to TRBJ2-7; D is uncertain. Deletions cut 5 bases from V and 1 base from J, with 9 bases between. CDR3 length: 13 amino acids. The germline V gene has CDR1 SGHTA and CDR2 FQGNSA. The CDR3 DNA follows: TGTGCCAGCAGCCCGAGATGGTCCTACGAGCAGTACTTC. It yields the protein CASSPRWSYEQYF. The full variable domain, in which reference TRBV7-2 and TRBJ2-7 provide the parts outside the CDR3, is GAGVSQSPSNKVTEKGKDVELRCDPISGHTALYWYRQSLGQGLEFLIYFQGNSAPDKSGLPSDRFSAERTGGSVSTLTIQRTQQEDSAVYLCASSPRWSYEQYFGPGTRLTVT.

This chain uses TRBV10-2 with TRBJ2-3; the D call may be TRBD1 or TRBD2 (5 bases each). The germline V gene encodes CDR1 WSHSY and CDR2 SAAADI. The length of the CDR3 is 14 residues. Trimming removed 7 bases from V and 3 bases from J, with 14 bases in between. CDR3 nucleotide sequence: TGCGCCAGCAACGAGGGCTGGGGGACAGATACGCAGTATTTT. Translating gives CASNEGWGTDTQYF.

This rearrangement joins TRBV30 to TRBJ2-1; TRBD2 matches at 10 bases. Germline V lookup: CDR1 GTSNPN, CDR2 SVGIG (reference sequence). The CDR3 extends over 15 amino acids. The trim removed 0 bases at V and 6 bases at J, leaving 5 bases unmatched. The CDR3 DNA reads as TGTGCCTGGAGTGTCCTAGCGGGAGCTCTCAATGAGCAGTTCTTC. Its translation is CAWSVLAGALNEQFF.

The table lists this clonotype with many counts. The rearrangement joins TRBV2 to TRBJ2-7, with 7 bases identical to TRBD1. CDR1 is SNHLY, CDR2 FYNNEI, per germline. The ends lost 4 bases at V and 0 bases at J; junction bases unmatched: 6. CDR3 length: 15 amino acids. CDR3 loop: CASSGDRANSYEQYF. The CDR3 DNA is TGTGCCAGCAGTGGAGACAGGGCCAACTCCTACGAGCAGTACTTC. The full variable domain, completed using reference TRBV2 and TRBJ2-7, is EPEVTQTPSHQVTQMGQEVILRCVPISNHLYFYWYRQILGQKVEFLVSFYNNEISEKSEIFDDQFSVERPDGSNFTLKIRSTKLEDSAMYFCASSGDRANSYEQYFGPGTRLTVT.

Ten or more counts support this clonotype. V usage is TRBV2 and J usage is TRBJ2-1; D may be TRBD2 (5 bases). Germline V lookup: CDR1 SNHLY, CDR2 FYNNEI. With 8 bases removed from V and 9 bases from J, the gap between germline ends came to 17 bases. CDR3 length equals 13 residues. CDR3 residues: CASQEESGSEQFF. Written as DNA, the CDR3 is TGTGCCAGCCAGGAGGAATCGGGGTCTGAGCAGTTCTTC.

This clonotype came up many times. The chain employs TRBV28 and TRBJ1-5, with D perhaps TRBD1 (6 bases). Germline assignment: CDR1 MDHEN and CDR2 SYDVKM. The CDR3 length is 15 residues. The V and J ends lost 2 bases and 4 bases respectively, with 12 bases between them. CDR3 in DNA: TGTGCCAGCAGTTTAGGGGGGCTAAGAAATCAGCCCCAGCATTTT. It codes for CASSLGGLRNQPQHF. Full variable domain (remainder filled in from reference TRBV28 and TRBJ1-5): DVKVTQSSRYLVKRTGEKVFLECVQDMDHENMFWYRQDPGLGLRLIYFSYDVKMKEKGDIPEGYSVSREKKERFSLILESASTNQTSMYLCASSLGGLRNQPQHFGDGTRLSIL.

The chain is built from TRBV7-3 and TRBJ2-1, with 11 bases that match TRBD1. This CDR3 region has 15 residues. V shed 5 bases, J shed 8 bases, and the junction held 8 bases outside the gene matches. CDR1 and CDR2 (germline): SGHTA, FQGTGA. CDR3 protein: CASSPGQGAVYEQFF. The DNA of the CDR3 is TGTGCCAGCAGCCCAGGACAGGGGGCAGTATATGAGCAGTTCTTC.

This clonotype was detected many times. V is TRBV20-1 and J is TRBJ1-2; maybe TRBD1 (5 bases). Germline V gene lookup returns CDR1 DFQATT and CDR2 SNEGSKA (reference sequence). The CDR3 is made up of 15 amino acids. V lost 3 bases, J lost 4 bases, and 18 bases lay in between. The DNA for the CDR3 is TGCAGTGCTAGCTTAATACAGGTCCCAGGCTATGGCTACACCTTC. Translated: CSASLIQVPGYGYTF.

The sample holds many counts of this clonotype. The rearrangement links TRBV7-8 to TRBJ2-3; TRBD1 matches 9 bases. The CDR3 consists of 15 residues. The J segment lost 0 bases and the V segment lost 6 bases, leaving 4 bases of the junction unmatched. Germline V gene sequence: CDR1 SGHVS, CDR2 FQNEAQ. CDR3 protein: CASSTGQGSTDTQYF. Here the CDR3 DNA reads TGTGCCAGCAGTACGGGACAGGGAAGCACAGATACGCAGTATTTT.

The chain uses TRBV6-1 and TRBJ2-3, with 8 bases fitting TRBD2. V dropped 5 bases and J dropped 6; count of bases not matched to a gene: 10. The CDR3 is 15 residues long. Germline values: CDR1 MNHNS, CDR2 SASEGT. This CDR3 reads CASSNSGAPSDTQYF. The CDR3, as DNA: TGTGCCAGCAGTAATAGCGGGGCCCCGTCGGATACGCAGTATTTT.

V usage is TRBV12-3 or TRBV12-4 and J usage is TRBJ1-5; D is ambiguous. The germline V and J ends were trimmed by 3 bases and 0 bases, with 6 bases remaining between them. The CDR3 is made up of 14 amino acids. CDR3 nucleotide sequence: TGTGCCAGCAGTTTGGACGTTAGCAATCAGCCCCAGCATTTT. It is translated as CASSLDVSNQPQHF.

This chain connects TRBV20-1 to TRBJ1-5, with 8 nucleotides matching TRBD1. V lost 0 bases to trimming and J lost 7 bases; unmatched junction nucleotides: 8. The CDR3 length is 15 residues. Germline values: CDR1 DFQATT, CDR2 SNEGSKA (reference sequence). The CDR3 protein is CSARDDRGFWQPQHF. In DNA, the CDR3 is TGCAGTGCTAGAGACGACAGGGGATTCTGGCAGCCCCAGCATTTT.

This clonotype was observed a few times. The V and J genes are TRBV5-1 and TRBJ2-1; no firm D call. V dropped 7 bases and J dropped 0 bases, with 17 bases sitting between them. Germline CDR1 SGHRS, CDR2 YFSETQ. This CDR3 contains 16 residues. CDR3 nucleotides: TGCGCCAGCCGCCTTTTGGCAGACGTCTCCTACAATGAGCAGTTCTTC. Its protein is CASRLLADVSYNEQFF.

V is TRBV2 and J is TRBJ2-2, with TRBD2 identical over 14 bases. V was clipped by 7 bases and J by 7 bases; unmatched bases: 8. CDR1 is SNHLY and CDR2 is FYNNEI in the germline V gene. The CDR3 spans 16 residues. The CDR3 bases are TGTGCCAGCATGGGGACTAGCGGGAGCCGGGACGGGGAGCTGTTTTTT. Its protein is CASMGTSGSRDGELFF.